The T cell receptor beta chain under discussion was sequenced for a study of PD-L1 blockade in urothelial cancer. The data were produced by immunoSEQ multiplex PCR, yet TCRdb's version contains in-frame clones alone and is incomplete. The sample contains fewer than 65,000 clones, about 81% of which appear only once. The time point: pretreatment peripheral blood. It was locally advanced or metastatic urothelial carcinoma that patients had. The CDR3 contains 13 residues. Deletions cut 5 bases from V and 3 bases from J, with 11 bases between. Germline CDR1 is SGHKS and CDR2 is YYEKEE (reference sequence).

The TCR originated in a man between 65 and 85 years old with urothelial cancer. The chain joins TRBV5-5 to TRBJ1-1; D remains ambiguous. This material consisted of PBMCs, taken around atezolizumab (anti-PD-L1) treatment. CDR3 sequence (DNA): TGTGCCAGCAGAAAAGAACAGTACACTGAAGCTTTCTTT. This sequence encodes CASRKEQYTEAFF.